The 6 T cell receptor beta chains presented below share a single source sample, sequenced in a study of cytomegalovirus exposure and HLA in healthy donors. This table comes from immunoSEQ multiplex PCR, and its TCRdb copy is limited to in-frame clones, with some not included. The sample has some 49,000 clones; 90% to 95% are singletons. Sequencing was carried out using PBMCs. These receptors came from a woman in her late teens or twenties in good health and CMV-seropositive.

This chain connects TRBV27 to TRBJ2-1; TRBD1 matches at 8 bases. The CDR3 runs 12 residues. V lost 6 bases, J lost 7 bases, and 2 bases stayed unmatched. Germline CDR1 reads MNHEY; CDR2 reads SMNVEV (reference sequence). This chain's CDR3 is CASRDRGNEQFF. Here the CDR3 DNA reads TGTGCCAGCAGAGACAGGGGAAATGAGCAGTTCTTC.

The chain has TRBV6-4 and TRBJ1-6, with D possibly TRBD1 on 5 matching bases. V was shortened by 3 bases and J by 4 bases, with 7 bases between the two germline ends. Germline CDR1 reads MRHNA; CDR2 reads SNTAGT. CDR3 length: 14 residues. CDR3 nucleotide sequence: TGTGCCAGCAGTGAGGGGGGGTATAATTCACCCCTCCACTTT. Protein sequence: CASSEGGYNSPLHF.

Ten or more counts support this clone. This rearrangement joins TRBV19 to TRBJ2-1; D possibly corresponds to TRBD1 (5 bases). Looked up from germline, CDR1 is LNHDA and CDR2 is SQIVND (reference sequence). V was pared by 7 bases and J by 6 bases, with 13 bases between. This CDR3 has 13 residues. This chain's CDR3 is CASTPPQGNEQFF. The CDR3 DNA reads TGTGCCAGTACCCCACCCCAGGGCAATGAGCAGTTCTTC.

This chain uses TRBV27 with TRBJ1-1, with D possibly matching TRBD1 (5 bases). Trimming cost V 0 bases and J 0 bases, with 11 bases left between them. The CDR3 is 16 residues long. Germline CDR1 reads MNHEY; CDR2 reads SMNVEV (reference sequence). The CDR3 nucleotides read TGTGCCAGCAGTTTATCAGGGGTGGATATGAACACTGAAGCTTTCTTT. This translates into CASSLSGVDMNTEAFF.

The sample holds one count of this clone. The chain is built from TRBV30 and TRBJ2-7; 8 bases map to TRBD2. This CDR3 is built from 15 residues. Germline CDR1 GTSNPN, CDR2 SVGIG (reference sequence). V lost 1 base and J lost 3; bases outside the gene matches: 8. The CDR3 bases are TGTGCCTGGAGTGCCCGGGGGGGCAGCTTCTACGAGCAGTACTTC. This gives the protein CAWSARGGSFYEQYF.

The chain has TRBV19 and TRBJ2-3, with D unresolved. CDR1 LNHDA and CDR2 SQIVND come from the germline V gene (reference sequence). V was shortened by 1 base and J by 3 bases, with 8 bases between the two germline ends. This CDR3 contains 14 residues. CDR3 in amino acids: CASSIVPVTDTQYF. CDR3 sequence (DNA): TGTGCCAGTAGTATAGTTCCCGTTACAGATACGCAGTATTTT.